This T cell receptor (beta chain) was retrieved from a study of post-analysis software for immune sequencing data. The CDR3 extends over 14 amino acids. V lost 7 bases and J lost 3, with 13 bases in between. Presence of unique molecular identifiers characterized the TCR beta cDNA libraries. MiXCR, run by TCRdb on the PCR reads, gives a single entry per CDR3 protein. The sample records approximately 730,000 distinct CDR3 sequences, about 43% being singletons. A note on this clonotype: Its antigen is undetermined.

Overall study findings and caveats: Patients had higher frequencies than controls of four to six TRBV segments, including TRBV5-6, TRBV5-1 and TRBV20-1. The F measure placed samples prepared in the same batch into strongly shared clusters.

This TCR was sampled from a girl aged 5 to 17 with multiple sclerosis. The chain is built from TRBV12-3 or TRBV12-4 and TRBJ2-1; tentatively, D is TRBD2 (5 bases). Material for sequencing was blood. The CDR3 is CASIRGKGYNEQFF. CDR3 nucleotide sequence: TGTGCCAGCATTCGGGGAAAGGGCTACAATGAGCAGTTCTTC.